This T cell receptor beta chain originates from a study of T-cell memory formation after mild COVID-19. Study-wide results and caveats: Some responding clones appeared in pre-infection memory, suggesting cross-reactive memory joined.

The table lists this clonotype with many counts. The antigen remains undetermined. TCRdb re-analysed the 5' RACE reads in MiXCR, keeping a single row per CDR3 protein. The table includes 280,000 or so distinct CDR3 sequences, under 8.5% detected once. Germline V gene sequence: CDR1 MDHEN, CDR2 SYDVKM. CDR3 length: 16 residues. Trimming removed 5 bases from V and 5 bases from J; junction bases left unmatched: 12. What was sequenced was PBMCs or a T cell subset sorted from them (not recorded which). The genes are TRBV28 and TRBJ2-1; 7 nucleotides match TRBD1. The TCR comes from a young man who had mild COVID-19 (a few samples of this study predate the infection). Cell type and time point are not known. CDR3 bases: TGTGCCAGCAGTCCGCCTCGGGACAGCCACAACAATGAGCAGTTCTTC. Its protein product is CASSPPRDSHNNEQFF.